The 31 T cell receptor beta chains given below trace back to one sample, sequenced in a study of blood T cell repertoires in COVID-19. Measured with immunoSEQ multiplex PCR; TCRdb has only the in-frame clones, and not every one. Among about 68,000 clones listed, more than 80% were seen once. Sequences were obtained from peripheral blood. The origin of the receptors is a man aged 25 to 45 with acute or convalescent COVID-19.

V is TRBV6-4 and J is TRBJ2-1, with TRBD2 matching 9 bases. The V gene end was trimmed by 5 bases and the J gene end by 8 bases; junction bases not matched to a gene: 13. Germline V gene data show CDR1 as MRHNA and CDR2 as SNTAGT. The CDR3 runs 16 residues. The CDR3 is CASSQGTSSISDEQFF. As DNA, the CDR3 is TGTGCCAGCAGTCAAGGGACTAGCTCGATCTCCGATGAGCAGTTCTTC.

The rearrangement links TRBV13 to TRBJ2-7; 8 bases agree with TRBD2. Germline CDR1 reads PRHDT; CDR2 reads FYEKMQ (reference sequence). Trimming at V came to 8 bases and at J to 1 base, leaving 7 bases not matched to a gene. The CDR3 loop spans 14 amino acids. The CDR3, as DNA: TGTGCCAGCGGTGAAGGGACTAGGTCCTACGAGCAGTACTTC. It encodes CASGEGTRSYEQYF.

The chain recombines TRBV5-4 with TRBJ1-2, with D possibly TRBD1 on 6 matching bases. Germline V gives CDR1 SGHNT, CDR2 YYREEE (reference sequence). The CDR3 runs to 15 residues. Trimming shortened V by 3 bases and J by 0 bases, and 12 bases separated the two germline ends. The CDR3 sequence is CASSSLDRTNYGYTF. CDR3 DNA: TGTGCCAGCAGCTCATTAGACAGGACTAACTATGGCTACACCTTC.

The chain is built from TRBV28 and TRBJ2-4, with TRBD1 matching 11 bases. With 6 bases clipped from V and 5 bases from J, the junction kept 6 bases outside the gene matches. Germline lookup yields CDR1 MDHEN and CDR2 SYDVKM. The CDR3 length is 15 residues. This chain's CDR3 is CASRGTGGLQNIQYF. The CDR3 DNA reads as TGTGCCAGCAGGGGGACAGGGGGGTTGCAAAACATTCAGTACTTC.

The rearrangement links TRBV4-3 to TRBJ2-2; 12 nucleotides align to TRBD2. CDR3 length: 17 residues. Germline V gene lookup returns CDR1 LGHNA and CDR2 YSLEER. The junction had 6 bases not matched to a gene; V was cut back by 0 bases and J by 7 bases. CDR3 amino acids: CASSQESSGRVFGELFF. CDR3 nucleotides: TGCGCCAGCAGCCAAGAGTCTAGCGGGAGGGTGTTCGGGGAGCTGTTTTTT.

In this sample, this clone turned up a few times. The chain employs TRBV3-1 (or the pseudogene TRBV3-2) and TRBJ1-1; no reliable D call. Germline CDR1 LGHDT, CDR2 YNNKEL (reference sequence). V shed 1 base and J shed 10 bases, with 10 bases lying between them. The CDR3 runs to 12 residues. The CDR3 loop reads CASSQGLSRAFF. Written as DNA, the CDR3 is TGTGCCAGCAGCCAAGGCTTATCTAGAGCTTTCTTT.

The chain couples TRBV5-1 to TRBJ1-1; D gene ambiguous. Germline CDR1 reads SGHRS; CDR2 reads YFSETQ. The length of the CDR3 is 14 residues. V dropped 5 bases and J dropped 3 bases, with 14 bases sitting between them. CDR3 nucleotide sequence: TGCGCCAGCAGTCCGGAGGGCGCGGACACTGAAGCTTTCTTT. Protein product: CASSPEGADTEAFF. The complete variable domain, with remaining parts taken from reference TRBV5-1 and TRBJ1-1, reads KAGVTQTPRYLIKTRGQQVTLSCSPISGHRSVSWYQQTPGQGLQFLFEYFSETQRNKGNFPGRFSGRQFSNSRSEMNVSTLELGDSALYLCASSPEGADTEAFFGQGTRLTVV.

This rearrangement joins TRBV9 to TRBJ2-7, with 12 nucleotides matching TRBD1. Germline V gives CDR1 SGDLS, CDR2 YYNGEE. The length of the CDR3 is 16 residues. Trimming cost V 3 bases and J 3 bases; bases outside gene matches: 7. Here the CDR3 reads CASSEGTGGDYYEQYF. The CDR3 nucleotides are TGTGCCAGCAGCGAGGGGACAGGGGGCGATTACTACGAGCAGTACTTC.

The chain has TRBV19 and TRBJ1-5; D gene uncertain. Trimming shortened V by 3 bases and J by 7 bases, and 22 bases separated the two germline ends. The CDR3 length is 17 residues. Germline CDR1 reads LNHDA; CDR2 reads SQIVND (reference sequence). CDR3 region: CASSIERDWYVEQPQHF. The CDR3 DNA is TGTGCCAGTAGTATCGAGAGGGATTGGTACGTGGAGCAGCCCCAGCATTTT.

This chain links TRBV18 with TRBJ1-1; tentative D call: TRBD1 (6 bases). Germline V lookup: CDR1 KGHSH, CDR2 LQKENI. The CDR3 covers 13 residues. Trimming removed 6 bases from V and 10 bases from J, with 18 bases in between. CDR3 region: CASSQERTATAFF. CDR3 sequence (DNA): TGTGCCAGCTCGCAGGAAAGGACAGCGACAGCTTTCTTT.

This clone was observed a handful of times. This sequence joins TRBV6-4 and TRBJ2-3, with 10 bases lining up with TRBD2. There are 15 residues in the CDR3. V lost 3 bases and J lost 4; bases outside the gene matches: 4. The germline CDR1 and CDR2 sequences are MRHNA and SNTAGT. CDR3 loop: CASSEGAGGADTQYF. The CDR3 DNA follows: TGTGCCAGCAGTGAGGGAGCGGGAGGGGCAGATACGCAGTATTTT.

The V gene is TRBV20-1, the J gene TRBJ2-5; 8 bases map to TRBD2. The junction had 10 bases not matched to a gene; V was cut back by 3 bases and J by 7 bases. Germline assignment: CDR1 DFQATT and CDR2 SNEGSKA (reference sequence). This CDR3 is built from 14 residues. CDR3 in DNA: TGCAGTGCTAGTGAGGTGGCCGCGGGGGGGACCCAGTACTTC. Translating it yields CSASEVAAGGTQYF.

This clone was picked up one time. The chain employs TRBV28 and TRBJ2-7, with 7 bases identical to TRBD2. This CDR3 is built from 12 residues. Germline lookup yields CDR1 MDHEN and CDR2 SYDVKM. Germline trimming cut 3 bases from V and 9 bases from J; bases unmatched to any gene: 5. Here the CDR3 DNA reads TGTGCCAGCAGTTTGCGGGGGATTGGGCAGTACTTC. It translates to CASSLRGIGQYF.

The chain uses TRBV7-8 and TRBJ2-7, with D unresolved. Trimming took 3 bases from V and 4 from J, leaving 4 bases between them. Germline V CDR1 and CDR2: SGHVS, FQNEAQ. CDR3 length: 11 amino acids. CDR3 loop: CASSFIYEQYF. The CDR3 region has the DNA TGTGCCAGCAGCTTTATATACGAGCAGTACTTC.

The chain links TRBV2 to TRBJ1-2; no clear D. There are 13 residues in the CDR3. Trimming stripped 4 bases from V and 4 bases from J, with 10 bases between. Germline CDR1 and CDR2: SNHLY and FYNNEI. The CDR3 DNA follows: TGTGCCAGCAGTGGGAGTCGAGTCTATGGCTACACCTTC. Translated: CASSGSRVYGYTF. Combining the CDR3 with reference TRBV2 and TRBJ1-2 gives the whole variable domain EPEVTQTPSHQVTQMGQEVILRCVPISNHLYFYWYRQILGQKVEFLVSFYNNEISEKSEIFDDQFSVERPDGSNFTLKIRSTKLEDSAMYFCASSGSRVYGYTFGSGTRLTVV.

This clone was seen just once. The rearrangement links TRBV4-3 to TRBJ2-4; no firm D call. Trimming stripped 1 base from V and 9 bases from J, with 10 bases between. Germline assignment: CDR1 LGHNA and CDR2 YSLEER. This CDR3 region has 13 residues. This CDR3 reads CASSQGGVGIQYF. The CDR3 DNA reads TGCGCCAGCAGCCAAGGTGGAGTTGGCATTCAGTACTTC.

The V call is TRBV5-1, the J call TRBJ1-1; D not certain. CDR1 and CDR2 (germline): SGHRS, YFSETQ. This CDR3 has 12 residues. The V and J ends lost 1 base and 3 bases respectively, with 4 bases between them. CDR3 sequence: CASSLYDTEAFF. In DNA, the CDR3 is TGCGCCAGCAGCTTGTATGACACTGAAGCTTTCTTT.

V usage is TRBV27 and J usage is TRBJ1-4; TRBD1 agrees at 7 bases. This CDR3 spans 16 amino acids. The germline V gene has CDR1 MNHEY and CDR2 SMNVEV (reference sequence). Trimming removed 6 bases from V and 8 bases from J; junction bases left unmatched: 15. In DNA, the CDR3 is TGTGCCAGCAGAACCCTGAGACAGGGTCAATGGGAAAAACTGTTTTTT. Its translation: CASRTLRQGQWEKLFF.

The V and J genes are TRBV6-5 and TRBJ1-5; D uncertain. Deletions cut 7 bases from V and 3 bases from J, with 13 bases between. The CDR3 consists of 14 residues. CDR1 and CDR2 (germline): MNHEY, SVGAGI. For the CDR3, the DNA is TGTGCCAGCACAGTGGAGCATTTCAATCAGCCCCAGCATTTT. Translating it yields CASTVEHFNQPQHF.

V gene TRBV27 combines with J gene TRBJ1-5; the D gene is possibly TRBD1 (6 bases). The CDR3 totals 14 residues. V lost 4 bases to trimming and J lost 4 bases, with 11 bases between them. Germline V gives CDR1 MNHEY, CDR2 SMNVEV (reference sequence). The CDR3 sequence is CASSSDSQNQPQHF. The CDR3 DNA is TGTGCCAGCAGTTCGGACAGCCAGAATCAGCCCCAGCATTTT.

This rearrangement joins TRBV4-2 to TRBJ1-1; 11 bases are a match to TRBD1. CDR3 length equals 15 residues. V lost 1 base, J lost 11 bases, and 9 bases stayed unmatched. Germline V gene data show CDR1 as LGHNA and CDR2 as YNFKEQ. The CDR3 spells CASSQVQGQGAGAFF. In DNA, the CDR3 is TGTGCCAGCAGCCAAGTCCAAGGACAGGGGGCAGGGGCTTTCTTT.

V and J are TRBV5-1 and TRBJ1-1, with D unclear. This CDR3 is 14 amino acids long. CDR1 is SGHRS and CDR2 is YFSETQ in the germline V gene. V lost 2 bases and J lost 5, with 13 bases in between. The CDR3 is CASSFVSSGTEAFF. The CDR3 coding sequence is TGCGCCAGCAGCTTTGTATCCTCCGGGACTGAAGCTTTCTTT.

The chain joins TRBV7-2 to TRBJ2-7, with D perhaps TRBD1 (6 bases). Trimming took 4 bases from V and 5 from J, leaving 15 bases between them. The CDR3 sequence is 14 residues long. Germline V gene lookup returns CDR1 SGHTA and CDR2 FQGNSA. CDR3 sequence: CASSSRYQGNEQYF. The CDR3 nucleotides read TGTGCCAGCAGCTCACGTTACCAGGGGAACGAGCAGTACTTC.

The chain recombines TRBV15 with TRBJ1-1, with D possibly being TRBD1 (5 bases). Germline values: CDR1 LNHNV, CDR2 YYDKDF (reference sequence). V lost 3 bases, J lost 7 bases, and 9 bases lay in between. The CDR3 is 12 residues long. The CDR3 reads CATSRYTGEAFF. As DNA, the CDR3 is TGTGCCACCAGCAGGTATACAGGTGAAGCTTTCTTT.

CDR3 region: CASSSGGSRLPYLLYNEQFF. CDR3 bases: TGTGCCAGCAGTTCGGGAGGGTCCCGGCTTCCGTATCTCCTCTACAATGAGCAGTTCTTC. The chain carries TRBV5-4 and TRBJ2-1, with 8 positions matching TRBD2. The CDR3 consists of 20 residues. In germline, CDR1 is SGHNT, CDR2 YYREEE (reference sequence). J lost 3 bases, V lost 5 bases, and 22 bases had no gene match.

V gene TRBV14 combines with J gene TRBJ2-1; tentatively, D is TRBD2 (6 bases). The V gene's germline CDR1 is SGHDN and CDR2 FVKESK. This CDR3 has 12 amino acids. Trimming cost V 4 bases and J 9 bases, with 10 bases left between them. For the CDR3, the DNA is TGTGCCAGCAGCCGAACTAGCCGTGAGCAGTTCTTC. Residues: CASSRTSREQFF.

This clone showed up just a few times. This chain connects TRBV2 to TRBJ2-3, with D maybe TRBD1 (6 bases). The V and J ends lost 4 bases and 9 bases respectively, with 20 bases between them. Germline loops: CDR1 SNHLY, CDR2 FYNNEI. The CDR3 spans 15 residues. The CDR3 loop reads CASSGRTAIYTTQYF. CDR3 sequence (DNA): TGTGCCAGCAGTGGCCGGACAGCGATTTATACGACGCAGTATTTT.

The rearrangement joins TRBV28 to TRBJ2-2; TRBD2 might be the D (6 bases). CDR1 and CDR2 from the germline V gene are MDHEN and SYDVKM. The CDR3 is 15 residues long. The V gene lost 3 bases and the J gene lost 3 bases, with 11 bases spanning the gap. The CDR3 reads CASSLASADTGELFF. CDR3 nucleotide sequence: TGTGCCAGCAGTTTGGCTAGCGCAGACACCGGGGAGCTGTTTTTT.

This clone showed up just a few times. The CDR3, as DNA: TGTGCCAGCTCACCGGGGCTTTACAATGAGCAGTTCTTC. Protein sequence: CASSPGLYNEQFF. The chain is built from TRBV18 and TRBJ2-1, with a tentative D call TRBD1 (5 bases). The CDR3 totals 13 residues. Germline-derived CDR1 and CDR2 are KGHSH and LQKENI. The V end lost 3 bases, the J end lost 4 bases, and 7 bases lay between the germline ends.

The chain recombines TRBV25-1 with TRBJ2-2, with 8 positions matching TRBD2. Unmatched junction bases numbered 0, after V lost 2 bases and J lost 4 bases. The CDR3 extends over 14 amino acids. The germline CDR1 and CDR2 sequences are MGHDK and SYGVNS. The CDR3: CASSELAGTGELFF. The CDR3 nucleotides are TGTGCCAGCAGTGAACTAGCGGGCACCGGGGAGCTGTTTTTT.

A few counts support this clone. The chain uses TRBV4-3 and TRBJ1-4, with D uncertain. The germline V gene has CDR1 LGHNA and CDR2 YSLEER. V lost 0 bases and J lost 1, with 9 bases in between. There are 16 residues in the CDR3. The CDR3 loop is CASSQESRVTNEKLFF. The CDR3 DNA follows: TGCGCCAGCAGCCAAGAGAGCCGGGTAACTAATGAAAAACTGTTTTTT.